This is a list of T cell receptor beta chains from one sample in a study of shared clonotypes between healthy human individuals. Using immunoSEQ multiplex PCR, the repertoire was profiled, and TCRdb retains in-frame clones only, with some absent. The sample lists approximately 180,000 clones, approximately 95% occurring once. The sample consisted of naive CD4+ T cells sorted from blood. Every receptor here comes from a woman aged 25 to 39 in good health. The CDR3 runs from the conserved cysteine through the conserved F or W. The order of the fields is J gene, D gene, clone size, V gene, CDR3 DNA, CDR3 protein. A D gene is named only where the DNA matches it firmly. Expanded clones get a size class; other rows say once, few or many, or leave the size out.

>TRBJ1-2|NA|NA|TRBV4-1
TGCGCCAGCAGCCAAGGGACGGGAGCTAACTATGGCTACACCTTC
CASSQGTGANYGYTF
>TRBJ2-1|NA|NA|TRBV28
TGTGCCAGCAGCCGTGGGGGGCCTATTTACAATGAGCAGTTCTTC
CASSRGGPIYNEQFF
>TRBJ2-7|TRBD1|NA|TRBV27
TGTGCCAGCAGTCTAGAGGGGACAGGGTCGTACGAGCAGTACTTC
CASSLEGTGSYEQYF
>TRBJ1-6|NA|NA|TRBV7-9
TGTGCCAGCAGCTTAGACGCAGCCAATTCACCCCTCCACTTT
CASSLDAANSPLHF
>TRBJ2-3|TRBD2|once|TRBV4-1
TGCGCCAGCAGCCAAGCGACCGGGACTAGCGGGAGGGCGCATACGCAGTATTTT
CASSQATGTSGRAHTQYF
>TRBJ2-7|TRBD1|NA|TRBV7-9
TGTGCCAGCAGCCCGGGGACAGGGTACAGAGTAGAGCAGTACTTC
CASSPGTGYRVEQYF
>TRBJ2-7|TRBD1|NA|TRBV5-8
TGTGCCAGCAGCTTGGTAGGGACAGGGGTATACGAGCAGTACTTC
CASSLVGTGVYEQYF
>TRBJ1-2|TRBD1|once|TRBV13
TGTGCCAGCAGCGCCCGGGACAGGGGCTCCTATGGCTACACCTTC
CASSARDRGSYGYTF
>TRBJ2-4|TRBD1|NA|TRBV4-1
TGCGCCAGCAGCCAAGATGAGGGGGCCCCAACCAAAAACATTCAGTACTTC
CASSQDEGAPTKNIQYF
>TRBJ1-1|NA|few|TRBV10-3
TGTGCCATCAGTCCCTCAGTTACTGAAGCTTTCTTT
CAISPSVTEAFF
>TRBJ2-7|NA|NA|TRBV28
TGTGCCAGCAGTTTCTCGGGCCTCTACGAGCAGTACTTC
CASSFSGLYEQYF
>TRBJ2-5|TRBD1|NA|TRBV28
TGTGCCAGCAGTTTATCGGGACAGGGTTTAGAGACCCAGTACTTC
CASSLSGQGLETQYF
>TRBJ2-2|NA|NA|TRBV7-7
TGTGCCAGCAGCTCACACACGGACGGGGAGCTGTTTTTT
CASSSHTDGELFF
>TRBJ2-7|NA|NA|TRBV11-3
TGTGCCAGCAGCTTAGGACAGGAAAACTACGAGCAGTACTTC
CASSLGQENYEQYF
>TRBJ2-3|NA|NA|TRBV5-1
TGCGCCAGCAGCTTCGGACAGTCAGATACGCAGTATTTT
CASSFGQSDTQYF
>TRBJ2-7|TRBD1|NA|TRBV28
TGTGCCAGCAGTCGTCAGGGGGCGGGCTACGAGCAGTACTTC
CASSRQGAGYEQYF
>TRBJ1-5|NA|NA|TRBV28
TGTGCCAGCAGTTTAAGCCAGCCCCAGCATTTT
CASSLSQPQHF
>TRBJ2-1|NA|NA|TRBV5-4
TGTGCCAGCAGCTTGTCAGGACGGGACAATGAGCAGTTCTTC
CASSLSGRDNEQFF
>TRBJ1-1|TRBD1|NA|TRBV4-2
TGTGCCAGCAGCCAAGACAGAGGGACAGACCAGAACACTGAAGCTTTCTTT
CASSQDRGTDQNTEAFF
>TRBJ2-2|NA|NA|TRBV7-9
TGTGCCAGCAGCTCAACTCCAGGGGTTGGCACCGGGGAGCTGTTTTTT
CASSSTPGVGTGELFF
>TRBJ1-5|NA|NA|TRBV6-1
TGTGCCACCTTCGCGGGGGGGGCAGGGCCCCAGCATTTT
CATFAGGAGPQHF
>TRBJ1-3|NA|NA|TRBV2
TGTGCCAGCAGTCCCCTTTCCGGAAACACCATATATTTT
CASSPLSGNTIYF
>TRBJ2-3|NA|NA|TRBV7-6
TGTGCCAGCAGCGGGGACGGCACAGATACGCAGTATTTT
CASSGDGTDTQYF
>TRBJ2-7|TRBD2|NA|TRBV7-2
TGTGCCAGCAGCCTCGGACTAGCGGGATCACGCATAAGGAACGAGCAGTACTTC
CASSLGLAGSRIRNEQYF
>TRBJ1-5|TRBD1|NA|TRBV7-9
TGTGCCAGCAGCTTAGCTCACAGGGGCGGCAATCAGCCCCAGCATTTT
CASSLAHRGGNQPQHF
>TRBJ1-5|NA|NA|TRBV5-1
TGCGCCAGCAGCTTGGTGGGAGGGAGTCAGCCCCAGCATTTT
CASSLVGGSQPQHF
>TRBJ1-1|NA|NA|TRBV7-2
TGTGCCAGCAGCTTAGTCAGGGGACTTAACGAAGCTTTCTTT
CASSLVRGLNEAFF
>TRBJ2-7|NA|NA|TRBV11-2
TGTGCCAGCAGCTTAATCAGAGACTACGAGCAGTACTTC
CASSLIRDYEQYF
>TRBJ1-1|NA|NA|TRBV11-2
TGTGCCAGCAGCTTCAGGGGGAACACTGAAGCTTTCTTT
CASSFRGNTEAFF
>TRBJ1-2|TRBD1|NA|TRBV19
TGTGCCAGTAGTACCCTAGGGACAGGGTATACCTATGGCTACACCTTC
CASSTLGTGYTYGYTF
>TRBJ2-7|TRBD2|NA|TRBV28
TGTGCCAGCAGTGAGAGCGGGAGGAGCTCCTACGAGCAGTACTTC
CASSESGRSSYEQYF
>TRBJ1-1|NA|NA|TRBV6-1
TGTGCCAGCACGCAGACGGTGAACACTGAAGCTTTCTTT
CASTQTVNTEAFF
>TRBJ2-5|NA|NA|TRBV5-1
TGCGCCAGCACCCCCGGGGGCCAAGAGACCCAGTACTTC
CASTPGGQETQYF
>TRBJ2-2|TRBD2|once|TRBV18
TGTGCCAGCTCACGCCGGACTAGCGACACCGGGGAGCTGTTTTTT
CASSRRTSDTGELFF
>TRBJ1-6|TRBD1|NA|TRBV15
TGTGCCACCAGCCGCAACCGGGACAGAAATAATTCACCCCTCCACTTT
CATSRNRDRNNSPLHF
>TRBJ2-1|TRBD2|NA|TRBV14
TGTGCCAGCAGCGAGCTAGCGGGACACAATGAGCAGTTCTTC
CASSELAGHNEQFF
>TRBJ2-7|TRBD1|once|TRBV28
TGTGCCAGCAGTTTTATTTCCGCGGGACAGGGGGCTTACGAGCAGTACTTC
CASSFISAGQGAYEQYF
>TRBJ2-1|TRBD2|NA|TRBV19
TGTGCCAGTAGCGGGCTAGCGGGAGCTAAAACCTACAATGAGCAGTTCTTC
CASSGLAGAKTYNEQFF
>TRBJ2-7|TRBD1|NA|TRBV6-5
TGTGCCAGCAGTTACTCTTCGGCAGGGGGCCTGCTCGAGCAGTACTTC
CASSYSSAGGLLEQYF
>TRBJ2-1|TRBD2|NA|TRBV5-1
TGCGCCAGCAGCTCCTTAGCGGGAGGGCCCAATGAGCAGTTCTTC
CASSSLAGGPNEQFF
>TRBJ1-4|NA|NA|TRBV19
TGTGCCAGTAGTCCCCAAGGGGTGGCTAATGAAAAACTGTTTTTT
CASSPQGVANEKLFF
>TRBJ2-2|NA|NA|TRBV5-1
TGCGCCAGCAGCAAAAGGACGGCCGACGCGAACACCGGGGAGCTGTTTTTT
CASSKRTADANTGELFF
>TRBJ2-7|NA|NA|TRBV28
TGTGCCAGCGGCGGGGAGCAGTACTTC
CASGGEQYF
>TRBJ2-7|NA|NA|TRBV6-5
TGTGCCAGCAGTTACTACCCGGGACCGTCCTACGAGCAGTACTTC
CASSYYPGPSYEQYF
>TRBJ2-5|TRBD2|NA|TRBV6-1
TGTGCCAGCAGTTTTAGCGGGAGCAGCGCGGAGACCCAGTACTTC
CASSFSGSSAETQYF
>TRBJ2-2|NA|NA|TRBV4-2
TGTGCCAGCAGCCATCGGTTGGGTGCGAGCGCGAACACCGGGGAGCTGTTTTTT
CASSHRLGASANTGELFF
>TRBJ2-1|NA|NA|TRBV20-1
TGCAGTGCTAGTTACAATGAGCAGTTCTTC
CSASYNEQFF